The 24 T cell receptor beta chains presented below share a single source sample, sequenced in a study of blood T cell repertoires in COVID-19. Method: immunoSEQ multiplex PCR; TCRdb's copy keeps in-frame clones and lacks some. Of 90,000 or so clones listed, 83% were seen once; the top ten hold approximately 10%. Specimen: peripheral blood. The source is a human donor in a cohort sampled during active COVID-19.

The gene calls are TRBV5-1 and TRBJ1-5; weak D call: TRBD1 (6 bases). Germline assignment: CDR1 SGHRS and CDR2 YFSETQ. CDR3 length equals 17 residues. V was pared by 8 bases and J by 0 bases, with 21 bases between. The CDR3 DNA reads TGCGCCAGTTCACCGGGACAAGGGCTTAATAGCAATCAGCCCCAGCATTTT. It is translated as CASSPGQGLNSNQPQHF.

The chain combines TRBV11-1 with TRBJ2-7; D unclear. The CDR3 covers 12 residues. V lost 3 bases to trimming and J lost 5 bases, with 8 bases between them. The germline CDR1 and CDR2 sequences are SGHAT and FQDESV (reference sequence). The CDR3 is CASSLDRDEQYF. CDR3 DNA sequence: TGTGCCAGCAGCTTGGATCGGGACGAGCAGTACTTC.

The rearrangement links TRBV28 to TRBJ2-7, with 7 positions matching TRBD2. The CDR3 has 14 amino acids. Germline assignment: CDR1 MDHEN and CDR2 SYDVKM. V lost 2 bases, J lost 2 bases, and 3 bases stayed unmatched. CDR3 amino acids: CASSLPLATYEQYF. DNA of the CDR3: TGTGCCAGCAGTTTACCACTAGCGACCTACGAGCAGTACTTC.

This clone was picked up one time. The chain combines TRBV2 with TRBJ2-1; TRBD2 matches at 11 bases. V trimming: 6 bases; J trimming: 5 bases; junction bases outside the gene matches: 6. The CDR3 contains 15 residues. Per the germline V gene, CDR1 is SNHLY and CDR2 is FYNNEI. The DNA for the CDR3 is TGTGCCAGCAGCAGAGGGACTAGCGGAAACAATGAGCAGTTCTTC. This codes for CASSRGTSGNNEQFF. Full variable domain (missing parts from reference TRBV2 and TRBJ2-1): EPEVTQTPSHQVTQMGQEVILRCVPISNHLYFYWYRQILGQKVEFLVSFYNNEISEKSEIFDDQFSVERPDGSNFTLKIRSTKLEDSAMYFCASSRGTSGNNEQFFGPGTRLTVL.

The CDR3 reads CASSVALGRGNTIYF. As DNA, the CDR3 is TGTGCCAGCAGCGTAGCTCTGGGCCGTGGAAACACCATATATTTT. The genes are TRBV9 and TRBJ1-3; D is unclear. Looked up from germline, CDR1 is SGDLS and CDR2 is YYNGEE. The CDR3 has 15 residues. V was shortened by 0 bases and J by 3 bases, with 10 bases between the two germline ends.

The J gene is TRBJ2-3, the V gene TRBV19; 9 nucleotides match TRBD1. The CDR3 spans 14 residues. Germline values: CDR1 LNHDA, CDR2 SQIVND (reference sequence). J gave up 6 bases and V 7 bases, and 8 bases lay outside the gene matches. The CDR3 DNA reads TGTGCCAGTACCCCCGGGACAGGGACCGATACGCAGTATTTT. It yields the protein CASTPGTGTDTQYF. The full variable domain, rest sourced from reference TRBV19 and TRBJ2-3, is DGGITQSPKYLFRKEGQNVTLSCEQNLNHDAMYWYRQDPGQGLRLIYYSQIVNDFQKGDIAEGYSVSREKKESFPLTVTSAQKNPTAFYLCASTPGTGTDTQYFGPGTRLTVL.

The CDR3 DNA follows: TGTGCCAGCAGCCCACACCAGGACAGTAGCACAGATACGCAGTATTTT. This encodes CASSPHQDSSTDTQYF. The chain recombines TRBV3-1 (or the pseudogene TRBV3-2) with TRBJ2-3, with D possibly TRBD1 on 6 matching bases. This CDR3 is 16 amino acids long. Germline V gene sequence: CDR1 LGHDT, CDR2 YNNKEL (reference sequence). V was clipped by 4 bases and J by 0 bases, with 14 bases between them.

V usage is TRBV10-1 and J usage is TRBJ2-7; 7 bases match TRBD1. CDR1 WNHNN and CDR2 SYGVQD come from the germline V gene (reference sequence). This CDR3 has 14 amino acids. The ends lost 9 bases at V and 1 base at J; junction bases unmatched: 9. The CDR3 nucleotides read TGCGCCAGAATCCTTCGACAGGGATCCTACGAGCAGTACTTC. Its protein is CARILRQGSYEQYF.

The J gene is TRBJ2-5, the V gene TRBV5-1; tentatively, D is TRBD1 (6 bases). V was pared by 4 bases and J by 2 bases, with 15 bases between. The CDR3 is 15 residues long. Germline V gives CDR1 SGHRS, CDR2 YFSETQ. CDR3 nucleotide sequence: TGCGCCAGCAGCCTGCAGGGGCAGCTTCAAGAGACCCAGTACTTC. Residues: CASSLQGQLQETQYF. The full variable domain, in which reference TRBV5-1 and TRBJ2-5 provide the parts outside the CDR3, is KAGVTQTPRYLIKTRGQQVTLSCSPISGHRSVSWYQQTPGQGLQFLFEYFSETQRNKGNFPGRFSGRQFSNSRSEMNVSTLELGDSALYLCASSLQGQLQETQYFGPGTRLLVL.

V usage is TRBV6-5 and J usage is TRBJ1-3; D gene uncertain. Germline CDR1 and CDR2: MNHEY and SVGAGI. This CDR3 spans 15 amino acids. The V end was cut by 5 bases, the J end by 2 bases, with 13 bases between. The DNA for the CDR3 is TGTGCCAGCAGTCCCAAAACAGAGACTGGAAACACCATATATTTT. Its translation is CASSPKTETGNTIYF.

V is TRBV14 and J is TRBJ2-7; D perhaps matches TRBD2 (5 bases). V lost 4 bases to trimming and J lost 3 bases, with 13 bases between them. The germline gives CDR1 SGHDN, CDR2 FVKESK. CDR3 length: 14 residues. Here the CDR3 DNA reads TGTGCCAGCAGCCGGGAGAGGGCTTTCTACGAGCAGTACTTC. It codes for CASSRERAFYEQYF.

The chain recombines TRBV2 with TRBJ2-7; TRBD1 aligns across 7 bases. The CDR3 sequence is 16 residues long. J was trimmed by 7 bases and V by 1 base; bases with no gene match: 13. The V gene's germline CDR1 is SNHLY and CDR2 FYNNEI. CDR3 loop: CASSEEGKWTGGEQYF. DNA of the CDR3: TGTGCCAGCAGTGAAGAAGGAAAATGGACAGGTGGGGAGCAGTACTTC.

The sample holds a few counts of this clone. V and J are TRBV5-1 and TRBJ2-7, with 8 positions matching TRBD2. CDR3 length: 14 residues. The germline CDR1 and CDR2 sequences are SGHRS and YFSETQ. The V and J ends lost 3 bases and 6 bases, in that order; junction bases with no gene match: 8. The CDR3 DNA is TGCGCCAGCAGCTCGGGAGGGGGGGTACCCGAGCAGTACTTC. This sequence encodes CASSSGGGVPEQYF.

V is TRBV5-1 and J is TRBJ2-3, with 7 bases that match TRBD1. The CDR3 runs 18 residues. Unmatched junction bases numbered 11, after V lost 1 base and J lost 0 bases. Germline CDR1 reads SGHRS; CDR2 reads YFSETQ. For the CDR3, the DNA is TGCGCCAGCAGCTTGCCTCGGACAGGAAGAACTAGCACAGATACGCAGTATTTT. This gives the protein CASSLPRTGRTSTDTQYF.

V and J are TRBV11-2 and TRBJ2-7; 8 nucleotides align to TRBD2. The CDR3 sequence is 15 residues long. The V gene end was trimmed by 6 bases and the J gene end by 0 bases; junction bases not matched to a gene: 7. Germline V gives CDR1 SGHAT, CDR2 FQNNGV. The CDR3 DNA is TGTGCCAGCAGAACAGCGGGAGCCTCCTCCTACGAGCAGTACTTC. It translates to CASRTAGASSYEQYF. Full variable domain (outside the CDR3, taken from reference TRBV11-2 and TRBJ2-7): EAGVAQSPRYKIIEKRQSVAFWCNPISGHATLYWYQQILGQGPKLLIQFQNNGVVDDSQLPKDRFSAERLKGVDSTLKIQPAKLEDSAVYLCASRTAGASSYEQYFGPGTRLTVT.

J is TRBJ2-7 and V is TRBV28, with D maybe TRBD2 (5 bases). CDR1 is MDHEN and CDR2 is SYDVKM in the germline V gene. V lost 10 bases and J 0 bases, leaving 16 bases between the germline ends. The CDR3 is 14 amino acids. The CDR3 loop reads CATTGSYSSYEQYF. The CDR3 nucleotides are TGTGCCACCACGGGGAGTTATAGCTCCTACGAGCAGTACTTC.

V and J are TRBV11-1 and TRBJ1-1, with D uncertain. V lost 5 bases to trimming and J lost 1 base, with 8 bases between them. Per germline, CDR1 SGHAT and CDR2 FQDESV (reference sequence). The CDR3 has 13 amino acids. The CDR3 spells CASSRSENTEAFF. The CDR3 bases are TGTGCCAGCAGCAGATCAGAGAACACTGAAGCTTTCTTT.

The rearrangement links TRBV28 to TRBJ1-5, with TRBD1 as a possible D gene (5 bases). This CDR3 has 15 amino acids. CDR1 MDHEN and CDR2 SYDVKM come from the germline V gene. V shed 5 bases and J shed 2 bases, with 13 bases lying between them. For the CDR3, the DNA is TGTGCCAGCAGTCCAGGGAGGTCGGGCAATCAGCCCCAGCATTTT. As protein: CASSPGRSGNQPQHF.

The rearrangement joins TRBV7-3 to TRBJ2-2; TRBD1 matches 8 bases. This CDR3 spans 17 amino acids. V was clipped by 2 bases and J by 3 bases; unmatched bases: 8. Per germline, CDR1 SGHTA and CDR2 FQGTGA. The CDR3 protein is CASSLGPRGRYTGELFF. The CDR3 DNA sequence: TGTGCCAGCAGCTTAGGACCCAGGGGGCGGTACACCGGGGAGCTGTTTTTT. The complete variable domain, with remaining parts taken from reference TRBV7-3 and TRBJ2-2, reads GAGVSQTPSNKVTEKGKYVELRCDPISGHTALYWYRQSLGQGPEFLIYFQGTGAADDSGLPNDRFFAVRPEGSVSTLKIQRTERGDSAVYLCASSLGPRGRYTGELFFGEGSRLTVL.

The CDR3 loop reads CASSETSEAFF. CDR3 DNA sequence: TGTGCCAGCAGTGAGACAAGTGAAGCTTTCTTT. This rearrangement joins TRBV12-3 or TRBV12-4 to TRBJ1-1; D unresolved. Trimming pared 5 bases from V and 7 bases from J, leaving 8 bases between. The CDR3 has 11 amino acids.

This rearrangement joins TRBV18 to TRBJ1-2; 8 nucleotides match TRBD1. J gave up 7 bases and V 5 bases, and 12 bases lay outside the gene matches. This CDR3 comprises 15 residues. Germline V gene sequence: CDR1 KGHSH, CDR2 LQKENI. This CDR3 is CASSETTGEVGGYTF. The CDR3 DNA sequence: TGTGCCAGCTCAGAAACGACAGGGGAGGTTGGTGGCTACACCTTC.

The V and J genes are TRBV19 and TRBJ2-1, with 9 bases fitting TRBD1. This CDR3 spans 16 amino acids. After removal of 10 bases from V and 3 bases from J, the junction contained 13 bases not matched to a gene. Germline CDR1 LNHDA, CDR2 SQIVND (reference sequence). CDR3 coding DNA: TGTGCCACCCGCGAACAGGGGGCGCAGGACTACAATGAGCAGTTCTTC. Translating it yields CATREQGAQDYNEQFF.

The chain recombines TRBV5-1 with TRBJ1-1; tentatively, D is TRBD1 (5 bases). The CDR3 length is 15 residues. V was pared by 6 bases and J by 3 bases, with 18 bases between. The germline V gene encodes CDR1 SGHRS and CDR2 YFSETQ. The CDR3 region has the DNA TGCGCCAGCACACGGATAGGGGAACGGGACACTGAAGCTTTCTTT. Amino acids: CASTRIGERDTEAFF.

The V call is TRBV20-1, the J call TRBJ1-1, with no clear D. Germline V gene data show CDR1 as DFQATT and CDR2 as SNEGSKA (reference sequence). V was pared by 3 bases and J by 4 bases, with 6 bases between. The CDR3 extends over 11 amino acids. The chain's CDR3 is CSASESTEAFF. Written as DNA, the CDR3 is TGCAGTGCTAGCGAGAGCACTGAAGCTTTCTTT.